Listed below are T cell receptor beta chains from one sample, sequenced in a study of shared clonotypes between healthy human individuals. Method: immunoSEQ multiplex PCR; TCRdb's copy keeps in-frame clones and lacks some. The data contain approximately 500,000 clones, 75% to 85% of them seen just once; the ten biggest clones take up around 13%. The sequenced sample was PBMCs. The origin of the receptors is a woman in her thirties or forties in good health. Some clones in this sample may be carry-over from other donors' samples. Each CDR3 is given with its conserved first and last residue. D genes are given only for firm matches. Clone size is given for some rows only: seen once, a few or many times, or a class if the clone is expanded.

clone_size d_call j_call v_call cdr3_nt cdr3_aa
once - TRBJ2-3 TRBV6-1 TGTGCCAGCAGTGAAGCGACGGGGGCCAAGAGGGTTACGCAGTATTTT CASSEATGAKRVTQYF
few TRBD2 TRBJ2-7 TRBV19 TGTGCCAGTAGTATCCTTGCGGGAGGTCGCCACGAGCAGTACTTC CASSILAGGRHEQYF
- - TRBJ2-1 TRBV10-3 TGTGCCATCAGGGTTTCGCCAGGCCCAATGAGGGACAATGAGCAGTTCTTC CAIRVSPGPMRDNEQFF
once TRBD2 TRBJ2-5 TRBV11-1 TGTGCCAGCAGCTTAAATAGCGGGAACCAAGAGACCCAGTACTTC CASSLNSGNQETQYF
- - TRBJ2-2 TRBV6-4 TGTGCCAGCAGTGAAAGGGCGGGGACGAACACCGGGGAGCTGTTTTTT CASSERAGTNTGELFF
- - TRBJ2-7 TRBV7-9 TGTGCCAGCAGACCACTGGGGGGGCCCCAGACCTACGAGCAGTACTTC CASRPLGGPQTYEQYF
- - TRBJ1-1 TRBV5-6 TGTGCCAGCAGTTCCACATCGAACACTGAAGCTTTCTTT CASSSTSNTEAFF
- - TRBJ2-3 TRBV4-1 TGCGCCAGCAGCCAATTCACAGATACGCAGTATTTT CASSQFTDTQYF
- - TRBJ2-1 TRBV5-6 TGTGCCAGCAGCTTGGTACAGTATAGCTCCTACAATGAGCAGTTCTTC CASSLVQYSSYNEQFF
- TRBD1 TRBJ2-7 TRBV2 TGTGCCAGCAGCTTAGACAGGGACGGCGAGCAGTACTTC CASSLDRDGEQYF
- - TRBJ2-1 TRBV29-1 TGCAGCGTTCCCTCTCCTAGCTTCGATGAGCAGTTCTTC CSVPSPSFDEQFF
- - TRBJ2-7 TRBV28 TGTGCCAGCAGTTTAGACAGTTCCAGCTCCTACGAGCAGTACTTC CASSLDSSSSYEQYF
- TRBD1 TRBJ2-7 TRBV30 TGTGCCTGGAGTGCCAACGACAGGGTCACAAGATTAGAGCAGTACTTC CAWSANDRVTRLEQYF
- TRBD2 TRBJ2-1 TRBV27 TGTGCCAGCAGTTCCCCCGGGACTAGCGGGAAGAATGAGCAGTTCTTC CASSSPGTSGKNEQFF
- - TRBJ2-1 TRBV30 TGTGCCTGGAACCGGGACTTCTACAATGAGCAGTTCTTC CAWNRDFYNEQFF
few - TRBJ2-7 TRBV11-2 TGTGCCAGCAGCTACCGTCGTGAGCAGTACTTC CASSYRREQYF
- - TRBJ2-7 TRBV10-3 TGTGCCATCAGTGGGGCAGGAACCTACGAGCAGTACTTC CAISGAGTYEQYF
- - TRBJ2-7 TRBV28 TGTGCCAGCAGTTTAGCGCACCTGCGGTACTTC CASSLAHLRYF
- - TRBJ2-3 TRBV18 TGTGCCAGCTCACCTTTGGGAGATACGCAGTATTTT CASSPLGDTQYF
few - TRBJ1-1 TRBV16 TGTGCCAGCAGCCATTCCGGGCGGACTGAAGCTTTCTTT CASSHSGRTEAFF
- - TRBJ1-1 TRBV7-3 TGTGCCAGCAGCTTAATGCAGGACACTGAAGCTTTCTTT CASSLMQDTEAFF
- TRBD2 TRBJ2-7 TRBV10-2 TGCGCCAGCACCCTAGCGGGAGGGGGTTCCTACGAGCAGTACTTC CASTLAGGGSYEQYF